The 6 T cell receptor beta chains given below trace back to one sample, sequenced in a study of shared T cell receptors in the human thymus. The assay was immunoSEQ multiplex PCR, and TCRdb's table has in-frame clones only and misses some. The sample comprises more than 550,000 clones, 70% to 90% of which are singletons, and 0.008% to 0.011% rests with the top ten. This same sample was also part of a study on human thymus T cells.

The material sequenced was thymocytes. These TCRs come from a girl younger than two with a congenital heart defect.

The chain joins TRBV19 to TRBJ1-2; TRBD1 is a possible D gene (5 bases). The CDR3 is 15 amino acids. V shed 5 bases and J shed 8 bases, with 21 bases lying between them. The germline gives CDR1 LNHDA, CDR2 SQIVND (reference sequence). CDR3 in amino acids: CASSLGLGTSDGYTF. In nucleotides, the CDR3 is TGTGCCAGTAGTCTAGGGTTGGGGACTTCTGACGGCTACACCTTC.

The chain is built from TRBV27 and TRBJ1-5, with 7 bases identical to TRBD1. The CDR3 consists of 17 residues. Trimming at V came to 5 bases and at J to 0 bases, leaving 10 bases not matched to a gene. Looked up from germline, CDR1 is MNHEY and CDR2 is SMNVEV (reference sequence). The CDR3 coding sequence is TGTGCCAGCAGTACCGGGACAGAACTAAATAGCAATCAGCCCCAGCATTTT. It specifies CASSTGTELNSNQPQHF.

Only one count was recorded for this clone. The J gene is TRBJ2-2, the V gene TRBV19; tentative D call: TRBD2 (7 bases). CDR3 length: 21 amino acids. V was trimmed by 7 bases and J by 0 bases, leaving 30 bases between them. Germline values: CDR1 LNHDA, CDR2 SQIVND (reference sequence). Here the CDR3 reads CASKEIGVIVGGTPNTGELFF. The CDR3 nucleotides are TGTGCCAGTAAGGAGATAGGTGTTATCGTGGGAGGGACACCGAACACCGGGGAGCTGTTTTTT.

The chain recombines TRBV6-5 with TRBJ1-2, with TRBD1 matching 7 bases. The trim removed 5 bases at V and 4 bases at J, leaving 7 bases unmatched. The CDR3 length is 14 residues. Germline lookup yields CDR1 MNHEY and CDR2 SVGAGI. The CDR3 sequence: CASSELDRPYGYTF. The CDR3 nucleotides read TGTGCCAGCAGTGAGCTGGACAGGCCCTATGGCTACACCTTC.

The chain combines TRBV7-2 with TRBJ2-3; D is unclear. Germline lookup yields CDR1 SGHTA and CDR2 FQGNSA. The CDR3 loop spans 15 amino acids. Trimming left V 5 bases short and J 6 bases short, with 18 bases between. DNA of the CDR3: TGTGCCAGCAGCGCTACCTCGCTACCCGGGGATACGCAGTATTTT. It encodes CASSATSLPGDTQYF.

The V call is TRBV6-5, the J call TRBJ2-2, with 9 bases that match TRBD1. This CDR3 has 16 residues. Losses at the gene ends were 4 bases for V and 6 bases for J; bases not matched to a gene: 9. The germline CDR1 and CDR2 sequences are MNHEY and SVGAGI. The CDR3 loop reads CASSSVTGQGSGELFF. CDR3 in DNA: TGTGCCAGCAGTTCGGTCACGGGACAGGGTTCCGGGGAGCTGTTTTTT.